A selection of T cell receptor beta chains follows, all from one sample in a study of blood T cell repertoires in COVID-19. TCRdb's table, derived via immunoSEQ multiplex PCR, lists solely in-frame clones and lacks some. Here the sample spans 150,000 to 170,000 clones, 85% being singletons. The sample taken for sequencing was peripheral blood. The source is a woman aged 55 to 70 with COVID-19, enrolled during active disease. Both conserved end residues are part of each CDR3. Fields, in order: D gene, CDR3 length, J gene, clone size, V gene, CDR3 DNA, CDR3 protein. The D gene is left open where the match is weak. Not every row has a clone size; where given, it reads once, few, many or a size class.

>TRBD2|15|TRBJ2-7|.|TRBV5-5
TGTGCCAGCAGCTTGGAAGGCGGGAGTGCCTACGAGCAGTACTTC
CASSLEGGSAYEQYF
>TRBD2|16|TRBJ2-5|.|TRBV27
TGTGCCAGCAGTACCACGGGAGCGGGAGGAAGCGAGACCCAGTACTTC
CASSTTGAGGSETQYF
>TRBD1|13|TRBJ1-2|.|TRBV18
TGTGCCAGCTCACCACAGGGGGCTCTCGGCTACACCTTC
CASSPQGALGYTF
>TRBD1|14|TRBJ1-4|few|TRBV30
TGTGCCTCCTTACCTCAGGGGGCGGGCGAAAAACTGTTTTTT
CASLPQGAGEKLFF
>TRBD1|14|TRBJ1-1|.|TRBV19
TGTGCCAGTAGGCTTGGACAGGGTCGCACTGAAGCTTTCTTT
CASRLGQGRTEAFF
>TRBD1|13|TRBJ1-2|.|TRBV3-1/TRBV3-2
TGTGCCAGCGGGATGGGACAGGGTGACGGCTACACCTTC
CASGMGQGDGYTF
>.|14|TRBJ1-1|.|TRBV25-1
TGTGCCAGCAGTGCTCAGACAGTGAACACTGAAGCTTTCTTT
CASSAQTVNTEAFF
>.|16|TRBJ2-5|.|TRBV21-1
TGTGCCAGCAGGGGGGGGGTCGACAGGCACCAAGAGACCCAGTACTTC
CASRGGVDRHQETQYF
>TRBD1|15|TRBJ2-2|.|TRBV7-2
TGTGCCAGCAGCTTTAGACAGGGTGGCACCGGGGAGCTGTTTTTT
CASSFRQGGTGELFF
>.|16|TRBJ2-1|.|TRBV14
TGTGCCAGCAGCCCAAGGTCAATGAGGGTAAGAAATGAGCAGTTCTTC
CASSPRSMRVRNEQFF
>.|13|TRBJ1-3|.|TRBV29-1
TGCAGCGTGGACATCGGCTCTGGAAACACCATATATTTT
CSVDIGSGNTIYF
>TRBD1|15|TRBJ1-2|once|TRBV6-5
TGTGCCAGCAGTCCCGGGACAGTGTCGTATGGAGGCTACACCTTC
CASSPGTVSYGGYTF
>TRBD1|15|TRBJ2-7|.|TRBV14
TGTGCCAGCAGCCGCGCCGGGACAGGCCTCTACGAGCAGTACTTC
CASSRAGTGLYEQYF
>TRBD2|15|TRBJ2-1|.|TRBV6-5
TGTGCCAGCAGAACCGCCAGCGGGGGGCTCGATGAGCAGTTCTTC
CASRTASGGLDEQFF
>.|14|TRBJ2-3|.|TRBV18
TGTGCCAGCTCACCACGGCATAACACAGATACGCAGTATTTT
CASSPRHNTDTQYF
>TRBD1|12|TRBJ1-1|once|TRBV5-1
TGCGCCAGCACGACAGGGGGGCCGAACGCTTTCTTT
CASTTGGPNAFF
>.|17|TRBJ1-6|once|TRBV11-3
TGTGCCAGCAGCTTAGAGGACAGAAGAGGAGGCTATTCACCCCTCCACTTT
CASSLEDRRGGYSPLHF
>.|16|TRBJ1-4|.|TRBV18
TGTGCCAGCTCACCCCTGGCAAGGGGGTCACAGGTTGAACTGTTTTTT
CASSPLARGSQVELFF
>TRBD2|14|TRBJ2-1|.|TRBV19
TGTGCCAGTAGGACTAGCGGGAGATCCAATGAGCAGTTCTTC
CASRTSGRSNEQFF
>.|11|TRBJ2-5|.|TRBV20-1
TGCAGTGCTACAGGGTCGGAGACCCAGTACTTC
CSATGSETQYF
>TRBD2|16|TRBJ2-1|.|TRBV11-2
TGTGCCAGCAGCGACTTAGGACTAGCGTTTGTTAATGAGCAGTTCTTC
CASSDLGLAFVNEQFF
>TRBD2|16|TRBJ2-1|.|TRBV27
TGTGCCAGCAGCACCCCCGGGCGGGGGGTTTACAATGAGCAGTTCTTC
CASSTPGRGVYNEQFF
>TRBD1|14|TRBJ2-5|.|TRBV19
TGTGCCAGTACGCCAGGGGGCTTGCGGGAGACCCAGTACTTC
CASTPGGLRETQYF
>.|16|TRBJ1-5|.|TRBV28
TGTGCCAGCAGTTTGTCCGTCCTGAGGCGGAAACAGCCCCAGCATTTT
CASSLSVLRRKQPQHF
>.|14|TRBJ1-5|.|TRBV5-1
TGCGCCAGCAGCTTGAAGCCCAGGGATCAGCCCCAGCATTTT
CASSLKPRDQPQHF
>TRBD2|16|TRBJ2-1|.|TRBV7-3
TGTGCCAGCAGCTGGGGACTAAGCGGGGGTGACAATGAGCAGTTCTTC
CASSWGLSGGDNEQFF
>.|16|TRBJ2-1|.|TRBV7-3
TGTGCCAGCAGCTCTCGCCTTGGCCCCCAGTACAATGAGCAGTTCTTC
CASSSRLGPQYNEQFF
>.|13|TRBJ1-1|.|TRBV3-1/TRBV3-2
TGTGCCAGCAGCCGGAGGCAGTACACTGAAGCTTTCTTT
CASSRRQYTEAFF
>.|14|TRBJ1-1|.|TRBV5-1
TGCGCCAGCAGCTTGGCCGCAGGGGACACTGAAGCTTTCTTT
CASSLAAGDTEAFF
>.|13|TRBJ2-2|.|TRBV2
TGTGCCAGCAGTGAATTTCTCACCGGGGAGCTGTTTTTT
CASSEFLTGELFF
>TRBD1|12|TRBJ2-1|.|TRBV6-5
TGTGCCAGCATCCGGGACAGCAATGAGCAGTTCTTC
CASIRDSNEQFF
>.|13|TRBJ1-2|.|TRBV5-6
TGTGCCAGCAGCTTATCCGACAGCTATGGCTACACCTTC
CASSLSDSYGYTF
>.|15|TRBJ1-4|.|TRBV5-4
TGTGCCAGCAGCTTGACAGGTGGCGGGGATGAAAAACTGTTTTTT
CASSLTGGGDEKLFF
>TRBD2|17|TRBJ2-5|.|TRBV7-2
TGTGCCAGCAGCTTCGGGACTAGCGGGGCCTTCCAAGAGACCCAGTACTTC
CASSFGTSGAFQETQYF
>TRBD2|14|TRBJ2-5|once|TRBV14
TGTGCCAGCAGCCAGCGGGAGGTATTAGAGACCCAGTACTTC
CASSQREVLETQYF
>.|15|TRBJ2-3|few|TRBV7-3
TGTGCCAGCAGCTTAGAAGGGCGGCAGGGCCATACGCAGTATTTT
CASSLEGRQGHTQYF
>.|14|TRBJ1-2|.|TRBV24-1
TGTGCCACCAACCCGGGACACAAAAACTATGGCTACACCTTC
CATNPGHKNYGYTF
>TRBD1|15|TRBJ2-2|.|TRBV7-8
TGTGCCAGCAGGTTACAGGGGGCGGGTACCGGGGAGCTGTTTTTT
CASRLQGAGTGELFF
>TRBD1|15|TRBJ2-7|.|TRBV4-2
TGTGCCAGCAGCAACCCCGGGACAGCGTCTCACGAGCAGTACTTC
CASSNPGTASHEQYF
>.|14|TRBJ1-2|.|TRBV5-5
TGTGCCAGCAGCTTGGATGGGAGTAACTATGGCTATACCTTC
CASSLDGSNYGYTF
>TRBD1|15|TRBJ1-2|.|TRBV7-8
TGTGCCAGCAGCTTAGCAGGGACAGGGAGCTATGGCTACACCTTC
CASSLAGTGSYGYTF
>.|14|TRBJ1-2|.|TRBV3-1/TRBV3-2
TGTGCCAGCAGCCATTTCCGGGGTTCTAATGGCTACACCTTC
CASSHFRGSNGYTF
>TRBD1|15|TRBJ1-6|.|TRBV14
TGTGCCAGCAGCCAAGGACAGGGCAGGAATTCACCCCTCCACTTT
CASSQGQGRNSPLHF
>.|14|TRBJ1-1|.|TRBV7-6
TGTGCCAGCAGCCCCCCGAAAGGCGGGACCGGAGCTTTCTTT
CASSPPKGGTGAFF
>.|10|TRBJ1-1|.|TRBV20-1
TGCAGTGCTACGAGGGGGGGAGCTTTCTTT
CSATRGGAFF
>.|12|TRBJ1-2|.|TRBV19
TGTGCCAGTAGTGGGCCCTACTATGGCTACACCTTC
CASSGPYYGYTF
>.|13|TRBJ1-4|once|TRBV4-1
TGCGCCAGCAGCCAAGACCGTTTGGAAAAACTGTTTTTT
CASSQDRLEKLFF
>.|14|TRBJ1-1|.|TRBV7-3
TGTGCCAGCAGCTCAGGAGGAGGCCCCACTGAAGCTTTCTTT
CASSSGGGPTEAFF
>TRBD1|15|TRBJ1-2|.|TRBV19
TGTGCCAGTAGTATCACGCCGGGACAGAACTATGGCTACACCTTC
CASSITPGQNYGYTF
>.|16|TRBJ2-2|.|TRBV5-8
TGTGCCAGCAGCTTGCCCGGACAGCCGAACACCGGGGAGCTGTTTTTT
CASSLPGQPNTGELFF
>.|13|TRBJ1-2|.|TRBV28
TGTGCCAGCAGTTTTGGCAGGGATTATGGCTACACCTTC
CASSFGRDYGYTF
>TRBD1|14|TRBJ1-6|.|TRBV18
TGTGCCAGCTCCCCACAGGGGGCGGGTTCACCCCTCCACTTT
CASSPQGAGSPLHF
>TRBD1|17|TRBJ2-2|.|TRBV19
TGTGCCAGTAGTCGCCTAGGGGTAGGGGGCAGCACCGGGGAGCTGTTTTTT
CASSRLGVGGSTGELFF
>.|13|TRBJ2-3|.|TRBV19
TGTGCCAGTAGTAGAGTCGTCACAGATACGCAGTATTTT
CASSRVVTDTQYF
>TRBD1|16|TRBJ1-1|.|TRBV6-1
TGTGCCAGCAGTGGGATGACAGGGTTCGTTGACACTGAAGCTTTCTTT
CASSGMTGFVDTEAFF
>.|15|TRBJ1-6|.|TRBV27
TGTGCCAGCAGCCCCCTCCGGGAACGCGGTTCACCCCTCCACTTT
CASSPLRERGSPLHF